These 7 T cell receptor beta chains were all obtained from the same sample, sequenced in a study of shared clonotypes between healthy human individuals. Terminally differentiated effector memory CD45RA+ cells were excluded from the naive CD8 cells, which were CD45RO-negative and positively selected for CCR7. Clones were read by immunoSEQ multiplex PCR, and TCRdb kept only the in-frame ones, dropping some. The table has about 2,200,000 clones, 85% to 95% seen once. Material for sequencing was naive CD8+ T cells from PBMCs. These receptors all stem from a man aged 18 to 29 in good health. Some clones in this sample may be carry-over from other donors' samples.

The chain recombines TRBV9 with TRBJ2-1; D may be TRBD1 or TRBD2 (5 bases each). Germline V CDR1 and CDR2: SGDLS, YYNGEE. The CDR3 consists of 15 residues. V was trimmed by 4 bases and J by 7 bases, leaving 18 bases between them. CDR3 amino acids: CASSPGLVLKNEQFF. The DNA for the CDR3 is TGTGCCAGCAGCCCGGGGCTAGTATTAAAGAATGAGCAGTTCTTC. Using reference TRBV9 and TRBJ2-1 for the parts outside the CDR3, the full variable domain is DSGVTQTPKHLITATGQRVTLRCSPRSGDLSVYWYQQSLDQGLQFLIQYYNGEERAKGNILERFSAQQFPDLHSELNLSSLELGDSALYFCASSPGLVLKNEQFFGPGTRLTVL.

This clone was counted a few times. The J gene is TRBJ1-1, the V gene TRBV7-8; no clear D gene. V shed 6 bases and J shed 3 bases, with 20 bases lying between them. Germline V gene lookup returns CDR1 SGHVS and CDR2 FQNEAQ. The CDR3 spans 16 residues. The CDR3 reads CASSQTPAGKHTEAFF. CDR3 DNA: TGTGCCAGCAGTCAAACACCAGCAGGAAAGCACACTGAAGCTTTCTTT.

Comment on this clone: Other DNA sequences in the same sample also yield this CDR3. The chain recombines TRBV28 with TRBJ2-3; TRBD2 agrees at 8 bases. Looked up from germline, CDR1 is MDHEN and CDR2 is SYDVKM. V lost 3 bases and J lost 4; bases outside the gene matches: 0. The CDR3 totals 13 residues. CDR3 region: CASSFGGADTQYF. CDR3 DNA: TGTGCCAGCAGTTTCGGGGGGGCAGATACGCAGTATTTT.

About this clone: The sample has other DNA sequences that encode this CDR3 too. The gene calls are TRBV30 and TRBJ2-1; possible D gene TRBD1, 5 bases. The CDR3 is made up of 11 amino acids. Looked up from germline, CDR1 is GTSNPN and CDR2 is SVGIG (reference sequence). Trimming left V 0 bases short and J 9 bases short, with 6 bases between. The CDR3 DNA is TGTGCCTGGAGTGTAGGGGTTGAGCAGTTCTTC. Amino acid sequence: CAWSVGVEQFF.

V gene TRBV28 combines with J gene TRBJ2-2; D is uncertain. CDR1 is MDHEN and CDR2 is SYDVKM in the germline V gene. With 5 bases removed from V and 1 base from J, the gap between germline ends came to 14 bases. The CDR3 covers 16 residues. The CDR3 spells CASSTSRVLNTGELFF. The CDR3 DNA sequence: TGTGCCAGCAGTACGTCCCGAGTCCTGAACACCGGGGAGCTGTTTTTT.

The chain joins TRBV7-2 to TRBJ2-7; no reliable D call. Germline V gives CDR1 SGHTA, CDR2 FQGNSA. Trimming shortened V by 5 bases and J by 3 bases, and 11 bases separated the two germline ends. The CDR3 contains 13 residues. CDR3 in DNA: TGTGCCAGCAGCCCACTCGCGGACTACGAGCAGTACTTC. Protein: CASSPLADYEQYF.

V usage is TRBV7-9 and J usage is TRBJ2-7, with D perhaps assigned TRBD1 or TRBD2 (5 bases each). The CDR3 runs 12 residues. Germline V gene sequence: CDR1 SEHNR, CDR2 FQNEAQ (reference sequence). V gave up 2 bases and J gave up 5 bases, with 7 bases separating them. The CDR3 sequence is CASSLWGNEQYF. In nucleotides, the CDR3 is TGTGCCAGCAGCTTATGGGGGAACGAGCAGTACTTC.